The 21 T cell receptor beta chains given below trace back to one sample, sequenced in a study of glioma-infiltrating T cells. Using RNA template, CDR3s of TCR alpha and beta were amplified with iRepertoire arm-PCR. TCRdb reprocessed the multiplex PCR reads via MiXCR and lists one record per CDR3 protein. Here the sample spans about 180,000 distinct CDR3 sequences, around 40% being singletons. Sequences were obtained from glioma tissue, nonneoplastic brain tissue, or PBMCs (not recorded which). The receptors were sampled from a human donor with low-grade glioma or glioblastoma, undergoing nonglioma brain surgery, or in good health (not recorded which).

Concerning this clonotype: This clone may be a read error of a much larger clone one base away. The rearrangement links TRBV7-2 to TRBJ1-2; unclear D gene. Germline loops: CDR1 SGHTA, CDR2 FQGNSA. CDR3 length equals 12 residues. The CDR3 spells CASSLEDYVYTF. CDR3 coding DNA: TGTGCCAGCAGCTTAGAGGACTATGTCTACACCTTC.

This clonotype has ten or more counts. The CDR3: CASSQDRSTDTQYF. In DNA, the CDR3 is TGCGCCAGCAGCCAAGATCGAAGCACAGATACGCAGTATTTT. The rearrangement uses TRBV4-1 and TRBJ2-3; D is uncertain. This CDR3 has 14 residues. Germline V gene sequence: CDR1 MGHRA, CDR2 YSYEKL. Trimming stripped 0 bases from V and 0 bases from J, with 4 bases between.

The genes are TRBV6-6 and TRBJ2-1; D is ambiguous. V lost 5 bases and J lost 2, with 16 bases in between. The CDR3 has 16 amino acids. Germline values: CDR1 MNHNY, CDR2 SVGAGI (reference sequence). DNA of the CDR3: TGTGCCAGCAGTGGGATGATCCGGGTACCCTACAATGAGCAGTTCTTC. This gives the protein CASSGMIRVPYNEQFF.

This clonotype was counted at least ten times. V usage is TRBV20-1 and J usage is TRBJ2-1; 7 bases line up with TRBD2. Germline V CDR1 and CDR2: DFQATT, SNEGSKA (reference sequence). The V and J ends lost 0 bases and 1 base, in that order; junction bases with no gene match: 6. This CDR3 has 16 residues. Here the CDR3 DNA reads TGCAGTGCTAGAGATCTAGCGGAGACTTCCTACAATGAGCAGTTCTTC. It is translated as CSARDLAETSYNEQFF.

The genes are TRBV6-2 or TRBV6-3 and TRBJ2-7; weak D call: TRBD2 (5 bases). Looked up from germline, CDR1 is MNHEY and CDR2 is SVGEGT. V dropped 11 bases and J dropped 12 bases, with 32 bases sitting between them. The CDR3 covers 15 residues. In DNA form, the CDR3 reads TGTGCCCGCCTCGCTCTCGCGTCGTTTCCGCGGGCTCCGTACTTC. Amino acids: CARLALASFPRAPYF.

In this sample, this clonotype turned up many times. V gene TRBV7-9 combines with J gene TRBJ2-2; D is unresolved. Trimming cost V 5 bases and J 3 bases, with 7 bases left between them. CDR1 is SEHNR and CDR2 is FQNEAQ in the germline V gene (reference sequence). CDR3 length: 13 residues. CDR3 nucleotides: TGTGCCAGCAGCCAAGATTACACCGGGGAGCTGTTTTTT. Translation gives CASSQDYTGELFF.

A word on this clonotype: Its ends do not fully match the called genes, so a read error is possible. The J gene is TRBJ1-4, the V gene TRBV2; TRBD1 might be the D (5 bases). This CDR3 is 15 amino acids long. Germline CDR1 reads SNHLY; CDR2 reads FYNNEI. CDR3 sequence reads: CASRRDSSLNKKLFF. As DNA, the CDR3 is TGTGCCAGCAGACGCGACAGCTCCCTTAATAAAAAACTGTTTTTT. The entire variable domain, with the rest obtained from reference TRBV2 and TRBJ1-4, is as follows: EPEVTQTPSHQVTQMGQEVILRCVPISNHLYFYWYRQILGQKVEFLVSFYNNEISEKSEIFDDQFSVERPDGSNFTLKIRSTKLEDSAMYFCASRRDSSLNKKLFFGSGTQLSVL.

This clonotype was seen only a few times. The chain carries TRBV7-8 and TRBJ2-5; D unclear. V was pared by 7 bases and J by 4 bases, with 13 bases between. Germline CDR1 and CDR2: SGHVS and FQNEAQ. This CDR3 has 13 amino acids. The CDR3 spells CASMSSIAETQYF. For the CDR3, the DNA is TGTGCCAGCATGAGCAGTATAGCAGAGACCCAGTACTTC.

The chain uses TRBV18 and TRBJ1-5; D unclear. Trimming removed 4 bases at V and 7 bases at J, with 11 bases between. The germline gives CDR1 KGHSH, CDR2 LQKENI. The CDR3 is made up of 13 amino acids. The CDR3 loop reads CASSRDSRQPQHF. The CDR3 nucleotides are TGTGCCAGCTCACGGGATAGCAGGCAGCCCCAGCATTTT.

Remarks on this clonotype: A much bigger clone sits one base away, suggesting this may be a read error. The V and J genes are TRBV6-6 and TRBJ2-3, with TRBD1 matching over 7 bases. The germline gives CDR1 MNHNY, CDR2 SVGAGI (reference sequence). The CDR3 has 13 residues. The CDR3 DNA reads as TGTGCCAGCAGCCGACAGGGAACAGATACGAAGTATTTT. Its translation: CASSRQGTDTKYF.

Notes on this clonotype: A read error may explain this, as a much larger clone is one base away. V usage is TRBV28 and J usage is TRBJ2-1; TRBD2 matches 10 bases. The CDR3 spans 15 residues. The germline CDR1 and CDR2 sequences are MDHEN and SYDVKM. The CDR3 DNA is TGTCCCAGCAGCCCCCCGGGACTAGCGCTCGATGAGCAGTTCTTC. Amino acids: CPSSPPGLALDEQFF.

This chain links TRBV28 with TRBJ1-4, with 7 bases fitting TRBD1. V lost 6 bases to trimming and J lost 7 bases; unmatched junction nucleotides: 11. The germline V gene has CDR1 MDHEN and CDR2 SYDVKM. CDR3 length: 15 residues. CDR3 sequence: CASRTLTGIGEKLFF. Here the CDR3 DNA reads TGTGCCAGCAGAACACTGACAGGGATCGGTGAAAAACTGTTTTTT. Drawing the rest from reference TRBV28 and TRBJ1-4, the complete variable domain is DVKVTQSSRYLVKRTGEKVFLECVQDMDHENMFWYRQDPGLGLRLIYFSYDVKMKEKGDIPEGYSVSREKKERFSLILESASTNQTSMYLCASRTLTGIGEKLFFGSGTQLSVL.

This chain joins TRBV27 and TRBJ2-7; D is ambiguous. The CDR3 is 14 residues long. Germline CDR1 MNHEY, CDR2 SMNVEV (reference sequence). V was trimmed by 3 bases and J by 0 bases, leaving 9 bases between them. CDR3 amino acids: CASSLWRFSYEQYF. CDR3 sequence (DNA): TGTGCCAGCAGTTTGTGGCGTTTCTCCTACGAGCAGTACTTC.

This clonotype was observed at least ten times. V and J are TRBV20-1 and TRBJ2-5; 9 positions match TRBD2. Germline V gene lookup returns CDR1 DFQATT and CDR2 SNEGSKA (reference sequence). The CDR3 contains 13 residues. The CDR3 is CSPGTSLQETQYF. DNA for the CDR3: TGCAGCCCCGGGACTAGCCTTCAAGAGACCCAGTACTTC.

On this clonotype itself: This could be a read error, since a much larger clone is one nucleotide away. The chain joins TRBV25-1 to TRBJ2-7; D is unresolved. The germline gives CDR1 MGHDK, CDR2 SYGVNS. Between the trimmed V and J ends, which lost 5 bases and 3 bases, there was a span of 14 bases. The CDR3 is 14 residues long. The CDR3 spells CASSPPHEYYEQYF. CDR3 nucleotides: TGTGCCAGCAGTCCCCCACATGAATACTACGAGCAGTACTTC.

Remarks on this clonotype: In this CDR3 the conserved last residue, phenylalanine or tryptophan, is missing, so a read error is likely. The V call is TRBV19, the J call TRBJ2-7; D is ambiguous. The J call could be wrong; TRBJ2-5 is a better fit for the DNA end. The CDR3 loop spans 16 amino acids. CDR1 and CDR2 from the germline V gene are LNHDA and SQIVND (reference sequence). This chain's CDR3 is CASSIDGVFRQETQYL. CDR3 nucleotide sequence: TGTGCCAGTAGTATAGATGGGGTTTTTAGGCAAGAGACCCAGTACTTA.

The rearrangement links TRBV10-3 to TRBJ2-3; D is possibly TRBD2 (5 bases). CDR1 ENHRY and CDR2 SYGVKD come from the germline V gene. Trimming cost V 5 bases and J 0 bases, with 15 bases left between them. The CDR3 sequence is 16 residues long. The CDR3, as DNA: TGTGCCATCAGTTCGGCTAGCACTGCTAGCACAGATACGCAGTATTTT. Protein sequence: CAISSASTASTDTQYF.

Notes on this clonotype: A much larger clone sits a single nucleotide away, making a read error possible. The chain joins TRBV6-6 to TRBJ2-5; D is unresolved. Germline CDR1 reads MNHNY; CDR2 reads SVGAGI (reference sequence). The CDR3 length is 13 residues. V was pared by 4 bases and J by 4 bases, with 10 bases between. The CDR3: CASSSRPGETQYF. The CDR3 DNA reads as TGTGCCAGCAGTTCCCGCCCCGGAGAGACCCAGTACTTC.

The J gene is TRBJ2-2, the V gene TRBV19; perhaps TRBD1 as D (6 bases). V was pared by 4 bases and J by 7 bases, with 13 bases between. The length of the CDR3 is 14 residues. Germline V gives CDR1 LNHDA, CDR2 SQIVND (reference sequence). The CDR3 region is CASSNYRDIGELFF. The DNA of the CDR3 is TGTGCCAGTAGTAACTACAGGGACATCGGGGAGCTGTTTTTT. Combining the CDR3 with reference TRBV19 and TRBJ2-2 gives the whole variable domain DGGITQSPKYLFRKEGQNVTLSCEQNLNHDAMYWYRQDPGQGLRLIYYSQIVNDFQKGDIAEGYSVSREKKESFPLTVTSAQKNPTAFYLCASSNYRDIGELFFGEGSRLTVL.

This chain connects TRBV28 to TRBJ2-6; TRBD1 aligns across 9 bases. There are 17 residues in the CDR3. Germline-derived CDR1 and CDR2 are MDHEN and SYDVKM. Trimming at V came to 2 bases and at J to 2 bases, leaving 4 bases not matched to a gene. The CDR3 here is CASSLRTGAPGANVLTF. CDR3 DNA sequence: TGTGCCAGCAGTTTAAGGACAGGGGCCCCTGGGGCCAACGTCCTGACTTTC.

Regarding this clonotype: A much larger clonotype is one base distant, so this may be a read error. The chain carries TRBV4-1 and TRBJ2-3; D might be TRBD1 or TRBD2, each matching 6 bases. This CDR3 contains 17 residues. CDR1 and CDR2 (germline): MGHRA, YSYEKL. The germline V and J ends were trimmed by 0 bases and 10 bases, with 23 bases remaining between them. In DNA form, the CDR3 reads TGCGCCAGCAGCCAAGATCGACTAGAGGGGGGCTTTATTCCGCAGTATTTT. It translates to CASSQDRLEGGFIPQYF.